This passage covers 2 T cell receptor beta chains from one sample sequenced in a study of CD8 T cells in Susac syndrome. RNA, at about 0.5 to 1 ug, was reverse transcribed with random hexamers. TCRdb re-derived calls from the immunoSEQ multiplex PCR reads in MiXCR, one entry per CDR3 protein. This table has 160,000 or so distinct CDR3 sequences, roughly 94% appearing once. Sequencing input: CD4+ T cells from PBMCs. Receptors were obtained from a human donor in good health.

The chain is built from TRBV30 and TRBJ1-3; TRBD1 is a possible D gene (6 bases). The germline V and J ends were trimmed by 3 bases and 4 bases, with 10 bases remaining between them. The V gene's germline CDR1 is GTSNPN and CDR2 SVGIG (reference sequence). CDR3 size: 13 residues. The CDR3 here is CAWSLGAGNTIYF. Written as DNA, the CDR3 is TGTGCCTGGAGCCTGGGGGCGGGAAACACCATATATTTT.

The chain couples TRBV3-1 to TRBJ1-5, with a possible D match to TRBD1 (5 bases). The CDR3 runs 15 residues. Germline-derived CDR1 and CDR2 are LGHDT and YNNKEL (reference sequence). V was clipped by 2 bases and J by 2 bases, with 10 bases between them. Here the CDR3 reads CASSQMGVGNQPQHF. CDR3 DNA: TGTGCCAGCAGCCAAATGGGGGTCGGCAATCAGCCCCAGCATTTT.